One and the same sample provided the 27 T cell receptor beta chains below, sequenced in a study of regulatory T cells in long-lasting Graves disease. In building TCR beta libraries, iRepertoire HTBI primers were used together with Arm-PCR of CDR3 regions. TCRdb recomputed calls from the multiplex PCR reads with MiXCR, one row per CDR3 protein. The sample includes around 230,000 distinct CDR3 sequences, 15% to 20% seen only once; the top ten take over 20%. Time point meaning: newly diagnosed GD, antithyroid drugs for less than 3 months. RNA isolated from PBMCs was used to make the TCR library. Source: peripheral blood mononuclear cells (PBMCs), taken at new diagnosis, from a patient treated with antithyroid drugs. These receptors all come from a female donor with Graves disease.

This clonotype has at least ten counts. This CDR3 is CASSRGQGSQPQHF. The CDR3 DNA reads TGTGCCAGCAGCCGGGGACAGGGGTCTCAGCCCCAGCATTTT. This chain uses TRBV7-9 with TRBJ1-5; 10 bases match TRBD1. This CDR3 is 14 amino acids long. V shed 5 bases, J shed 6 bases, and the junction held 4 bases outside the gene matches. Germline values: CDR1 SEHNR, CDR2 FQNEAQ (reference sequence). The full variable domain, completed using reference TRBV7-9 and TRBJ1-5, is DTGVSQNPRHKITKRGQNVTFRCDPISEHNRLYWYRQTLGQGPEFLTYFQNEAQLEKSRLLSDRFSAERPKGSFSTLEIQRTEQGDSAMYLCASSRGQGSQPQHFGDGTRLSIL.

This sequence joins TRBV2 and TRBJ2-5; 14 nucleotides align to TRBD2. The CDR3 is 16 amino acids. Trimming at V came to 4 bases and at J to 5 bases, leaving 6 bases not matched to a gene. In germline, CDR1 is SNHLY, CDR2 FYNNEI. The CDR3 coding sequence is TGTGCCAGCAGTGGGACTAGCGGGAGGCCCCAGGAGACCCAGTACTTC. This sequence encodes CASSGTSGRPQETQYF.

The sample holds many counts of this clonotype. The V call is TRBV15, the J call TRBJ1-1, with D tentatively TRBD1 (5 bases). The CDR3 has 13 amino acids. CDR1 and CDR2 (germline): LNHNV, YYDKDF (reference sequence). V lost 0 bases to trimming and J lost 5 bases, with 7 bases between them. CDR3 amino acids: CATSRDKGTEAFF. The CDR3 DNA reads TGTGCCACCAGCAGAGACAAGGGGACTGAAGCTTTCTTT.

This clonotype was recorded many times. The chain is built from TRBV19 and TRBJ1-6, with TRBD1 matching over 11 bases. This CDR3 region has 19 residues. V dropped 4 bases and J dropped 5; count of bases not matched to a gene: 13. Germline V gene lookup returns CDR1 LNHDA and CDR2 SQIVND (reference sequence). The CDR3 spells CASSTMDRGQMADNSPLHF. The DNA for the CDR3 is TGTGCCAGTAGTACCATGGACAGGGGGCAAATGGCAGATAATTCACCCCTCCACTTT.

Details on this clonotype: A clone one base away is much larger, so this may be a read error. The gene calls are TRBV7-8 and TRBJ2-1; 10 bases are shared with TRBD2. The CDR3 sequence is 14 residues long. Germline V gene sequence: CDR1 SGHVS, CDR2 FQNEAQ. CDR3 in amino acids: CVSSRASGSNTEFF. In DNA, the CDR3 is TGTGTCAGCAGCCGGGCTAGCGGGAGTAATACGGAGTTCTTC.

Many counts were recorded for this clonotype. The chain combines TRBV10-2 with TRBJ2-3, with D unresolved. This CDR3 has 14 residues. Germline CDR1 reads WSHSY; CDR2 reads SAAADI. Trimming removed 3 bases from V and 2 bases from J, with 9 bases in between. The CDR3 spells CASSDGRITDTQYF. CDR3 DNA sequence: TGCGCCAGCAGTGACGGCAGGATCACAGATACGCAGTATTTT.

V gene TRBV12-5 combines with J gene TRBJ1-2; no clear D. Trimming removed 3 bases at V and 8 bases at J, with 16 bases between. The CDR3 covers 14 residues. The V gene's germline CDR1 is LGHNT and CDR2 FRNRAP. The CDR3: CASGFVSAQEGYTF. As DNA, the CDR3 is TGTGCTAGTGGTTTTGTCTCGGCCCAAGAAGGCTACACCTTC.

Turning to this clonotype: Given a much more abundant clone one base away, this may be a read error. This rearrangement joins TRBV9 to TRBJ2-7; 8 bases agree with TRBD2. The V gene's germline CDR1 is SGDLS and CDR2 YYNGEE. The ends lost 0 bases at V and 7 bases at J; junction bases unmatched: 12. CDR3 size: 16 residues. The CDR3 DNA sequence: TGTGCCAGCAGCGTAGTACGGGAGGGCCCAGGGAATGAGCAGTACTTC. It yields the protein CASSVVREGPGNEQYF.

This clonotype was detected ten times or more. J is TRBJ1-1 and V is TRBV12-3 or TRBV12-4, with D possibly matching TRBD1 (6 bases). Deletions cut 7 bases from V and 8 bases from J, with 20 bases between. The CDR3 has 14 residues. The CDR3 DNA sequence: TGTGCCAGCAAACCCGGGGGGCCCACGGCAGAAGCTTTCTTT. Encoded protein: CASKPGGPTAEAFF.

The V and J genes are TRBV29-1 and TRBJ1-2; TRBD1 matches at 8 bases. There are 15 residues in the CDR3. Germline V gives CDR1 SQVTM, CDR2 ANQGSEA. J gave up 7 bases and V 6 bases, and 16 bases lay outside the gene matches. The CDR3 region is CSVRMTGDSPLGYTF. CDR3 in DNA: TGCAGCGTGCGGATGACAGGGGACAGCCCTCTTGGCTACACCTTC.

V usage is TRBV6-1 and J usage is TRBJ1-4; D uncertain. With 7 bases removed from V and 7 bases from J, the gap between germline ends came to 16 bases. CDR1 is MNHNS and CDR2 is SASEGT in the germline V gene. This CDR3 region has 14 residues. The CDR3 region has the DNA TGTGCCAGCAACTCGGGATCTGTAGGTGAAAAACTGTTTTTT. Translated, it gives CASNSGSVGEKLFF.

This rearrangement joins TRBV4-3 to TRBJ2-7; 10 bases are shared with TRBD2. The V and J ends lost 0 bases and 5 bases, in that order; junction bases with no gene match: 13. This CDR3 region has 18 residues. CDR1 and CDR2 (germline): LGHNA, YSLEER. The CDR3 loop is CASSQEGWWLAGVNEQYF. CDR3 DNA: TGCGCCAGCAGCCAAGAAGGGTGGTGGCTAGCGGGAGTCAACGAGCAGTACTTC.

This clonotype has at least ten counts. This rearrangement joins TRBV20-1 to TRBJ2-3, with TRBD2 identical over 7 bases. The V gene end was trimmed by 5 bases and the J gene end by 2 bases; junction bases not matched to a gene: 7. Germline CDR1 reads DFQATT; CDR2 reads SNEGSKA (reference sequence). CDR3 length: 14 residues. In nucleotides, the CDR3 is TGCAGTGCTGGACAAGCGGGGCCCACAGATACGCAGTATTTT. Its protein product is CSAGQAGPTDTQYF.

The sample holds a few counts of this clonotype. The chain links TRBV11-3 to TRBJ2-7; 10 positions agree with TRBD1. Germline CDR1 and CDR2: SGHNT and YENEEA. This CDR3 spans 17 amino acids. The ends lost 5 bases at V and 3 bases at J; junction bases unmatched: 13. The DNA of the CDR3 is TGTGCCAGCAGCCATCAAGGGACAGGGGTAGGTTTCTACGAGCAGTACTTC. Amino acid sequence: CASSHQGTGVGFYEQYF.

This clonotype has at least ten counts. The V gene is TRBV28, the J gene TRBJ1-5; D ambiguous. Germline V lookup: CDR1 MDHEN, CDR2 SYDVKM. Trimming took 3 bases from V and 9 from J, leaving 15 bases between them. The CDR3 is 14 residues long. The CDR3 DNA sequence: TGTGCCAGCAGTTTGGATGCACAAGGAAGGCCCCAGCATTTT. Encoded protein: CASSLDAQGRPQHF. Full variable domain (outside the CDR3, taken from reference TRBV28 and TRBJ1-5): DVKVTQSSRYLVKRTGEKVFLECVQDMDHENMFWYRQDPGLGLRLIYFSYDVKMKEKGDIPEGYSVSREKKERFSLILESASTNQTSMYLCASSLDAQGRPQHFGDGTRLSIL.

This clonotype was observed at least ten times. The rearrangement joins TRBV9 to TRBJ1-1; TRBD1 is a possible D gene (5 bases). V lost 0 bases and J 4 bases, leaving 13 bases between the germline ends. The germline V gene encodes CDR1 SGDLS and CDR2 YYNGEE. This CDR3 is built from 15 residues. In nucleotides, the CDR3 is TGTGCCAGCAGCGTAGGGGGGGGTCCAGGCACTGAAGCTTTCTTT. Translating it yields CASSVGGGPGTEAFF.

The chain combines TRBV7-2 with TRBJ2-1; 11 bases are a match to TRBD2. This CDR3 comprises 13 residues. CDR1 is SGHTA, CDR2 FQGNSA, per germline. CDR3 region: CATRLAGRHEQFF. The CDR3 DNA reads as TGTGCGACCCGACTAGCGGGAAGGCATGAGCAGTTCTTC.

The rearrangement links TRBV11-2 to TRBJ2-5; maybe TRBD1 (6 bases). CDR1 is SGHAT, CDR2 FQNNGV, per germline. Trimming took off 2 bases at V and 2 bases at J, with 9 bases between the two ends. The CDR3 spans 14 residues. The CDR3 DNA reads as TGTGCCAGCAGCTTATGGCAGGGGCAAGAGACCCAGTACTTC. This sequence encodes CASSLWQGQETQYF.

This clonotype was detected ten times or more. Written as DNA, the CDR3 is TGCAGTGCGCCCGACGGGTGGACTAATGAAAAACTGTTTTTT. Amino acid sequence: CSAPDGWTNEKLFF. The chain joins TRBV20-1 to TRBJ1-4; D is uncertain. This CDR3 spans 14 amino acids. The V end lost 6 bases, the J end lost 2 bases, and 13 bases lay between the germline ends. Germline-derived CDR1 and CDR2 are DFQATT and SNEGSKA (reference sequence).

This clonotype was recorded at least ten times. V and J are TRBV10-3 and TRBJ2-7; 8 nucleotides line up with TRBD1. The germline CDR1 and CDR2 sequences are ENHRY and SYGVKD. Trimming removed 6 bases from V and 2 bases from J; junction bases left unmatched: 3. There are 13 residues in the CDR3. The CDR3 reads CAIRPGQAYEQYF. CDR3 nucleotides: TGTGCCATCAGACCGGGACAGGCCTACGAGCAGTACTTC.

Worth noting for this clonotype: One base separates it from a far larger clone, so it is likely a read error. This is likely a read error, given that the CDR3 carries no conserved phenylalanine or tryptophan at its end. The chain uses TRBV7-2 and TRBJ2-5, with a tentative D call TRBD1 (5 bases). Trimming pared 11 bases from V and 6 bases from J, leaving 22 bases between. The CDR3 length is 14 residues. CDR1 SGHTA and CDR2 FQGNSA come from the germline V gene. CDR3 region: CAWSVPQGWQTQYI. In nucleotides, the CDR3 is TGTGCCTGGAGTGTACCCCAGGGATGGCAGACCCAGTACATC.

This clonotype was recorded many times. V usage is TRBV24-1 and J usage is TRBJ2-1, with TRBD1 matching 8 bases. Germline CDR1 reads KGHDR; CDR2 reads SFDVKD. Unmatched junction bases numbered 11, after V lost 3 bases and J lost 8 bases. The CDR3 spans 16 residues. CDR3 sequence (DNA): TGTGCCACCAGTGATGTATCCCTCGACAGGGGAGATGAGCAGTTCTTC. It is translated as CATSDVSLDRGDEQFF.

The table lists this clonotype with many counts. V is TRBV18 and J is TRBJ2-5; D perhaps matches TRBD2 (5 bases). The ends were cut back, 2 bases at V and 10 bases at J, with 11 bases in the middle. The germline V gene encodes CDR1 KGHSH and CDR2 LQKENI. CDR3 length equals 12 residues. The chain's CDR3 is CASSPSRRGQYF. The CDR3 region has the DNA TGTGCCAGCTCACCAAGCCGCCGGGGCCAGTACTTC.

V gene TRBV28 combines with J gene TRBJ1-5; no reliable D call. V was trimmed by 3 bases and J by 4 bases, leaving 25 bases between them. CDR1 and CDR2 from the germline V gene are MDHEN and SYDVKM. CDR3 length equals 19 residues. Here the CDR3 reads CASSFPTLSPPGRNQPQHF. CDR3 nucleotides: TGTGCCAGCAGTTTCCCAACCCTTTCTCCTCCGGGTCGGAATCAGCCCCAGCATTTT.

The V and J genes are TRBV4-3 and TRBJ2-5; no reliable D call. CDR3 size: 13 residues. Germline CDR1 reads LGHNA; CDR2 reads YSLEER. Trimming left V 1 base short and J 4 bases short, with 7 bases between. The CDR3 spells CASSQVLIETQYF. CDR3 bases: TGCGCCAGCAGCCAAGTACTGATAGAGACCCAGTACTTC.

This clonotype was recorded at least ten times. This chain uses TRBV7-3 with TRBJ2-1; weak D call: TRBD1 (5 bases). The V and J ends lost 3 bases and 6 bases respectively, with 12 bases between them. Germline V CDR1 and CDR2: SGHTA, FQGTGA. The CDR3 has 14 amino acids. The CDR3 loop reads CASSFRGVGNEQFF. As DNA, the CDR3 is TGTGCCAGCAGCTTTAGGGGCGTTGGCAATGAGCAGTTCTTC.

At least ten counts were recorded for this clonotype. V gene TRBV2 combines with J gene TRBJ1-5; D gene ambiguous. The V gene lost 2 bases and the J gene lost 0 bases, with 8 bases spanning the gap. Germline V lookup: CDR1 SNHLY, CDR2 FYNNEI. This CDR3 region has 15 residues. The DNA for the CDR3 is TGTGCCAGCAGTGAACTGGGGAATAGCAATCAGCCCCAGCATTTT. Translated: CASSELGNSNQPQHF. Filled out from reference TRBV2 and TRBJ1-5, the complete variable domain reads EPEVTQTPSHQVTQMGQEVILRCVPISNHLYFYWYRQILGQKVEFLVSFYNNEISEKSEIFDDQFSVERPDGSNFTLKIRSTKLEDSAMYFCASSELGNSNQPQHFGDGTRLSIL.